Shown below are 26 T cell receptor beta chains from a single sample sequenced in a study of human T cells and chemical hapten exposure. MiXCR, applied by TCRdb to the RACE reads, yields one record per CDR3 protein. The sample yields some 150,000 distinct CDR3 sequences, about an eighth seen once. Indicated time point: patch test 2, 6 weeks after DPC sensitization. This sample's treatment: therapeutic diphenylcyclopropenone sensitization with weekly scalp DPC. The source material was whole blood, sampled in connection with sensitization to the hapten diphenylcyclopropenone (DPC). Receptor source: a woman between 50 and 59 years old with alopecia areata. Some clones in this sample may be carry-over from other donors' samples.

This clonotype showed up just a few times. The chain uses TRBV30 and TRBJ1-3; 8 bases agree with TRBD1. The CDR3 sequence is 15 residues long. After removal of 1 base from V and 1 base from J, the junction contained 3 bases not matched to a gene. Germline V gene data show CDR1 as GTSNPN and CDR2 as SVGIG (reference sequence). The CDR3 bases are TGTGCCTGGAGTGAGGACAGGGTTTCTGGAAACACCATATATTTT. Translated, it gives CAWSEDRVSGNTIYF.

With regard to this clonotype: A much larger clone differs from this one at a single base, so this may be a read error. The rearrangement joins TRBV11-2 to TRBJ2-5; TRBD2 is a possible D gene (6 bases). The J call could be wrong; TRBJ2-1 is a better fit for the DNA end. The germline CDR1 and CDR2 sequences are SGHAT and FQNNGV. The CDR3 extends over 14 amino acids. The CDR3 protein is CASSRRDSQETQFF. CDR3 nucleotides: TGTGCCAGCAGCCGCCGGGACTCCCAAGAGACCCAGTTCTTC.

This clonotype has only a few counts. The V call is TRBV2, the J call TRBJ1-2, with D unclear. The CDR3 extends over 14 amino acids. The germline V gene has CDR1 SNHLY and CDR2 FYNNEI. V was cut by 4 bases and J by 4 bases, with 13 bases left in between. The CDR3 spells CASSAWQASYGYTF. The CDR3 DNA is TGTGCCAGCAGTGCATGGCAGGCATCCTATGGCTACACCTTC.

The chain combines TRBV5-4 with TRBJ2-5, with 10 bases that match TRBD2. Germline CDR1 reads SGHNT; CDR2 reads YYREEE (reference sequence). There are 19 residues in the CDR3. The J segment lost 2 bases and the V segment lost 1 base, leaving 14 bases of the junction unmatched. In nucleotides, the CDR3 is TGTGCCAGCAGCTTGAGGGTTCTTAATAGCGGGAGGAGGCAAGAGACCCAGTACTTC. Protein: CASSLRVLNSGRRQETQYF. Supplemented by reference TRBV5-4 and TRBJ2-5, the full variable domain reads ETGVTQSPTHLIKTRGQQVTLRCSSQSGHNTVSWYQQALGQGPQFIFQYYREEENGRGNFPPRFSGLQFPNYSSELNVNALELDDSALYLCASSLRVLNSGRRQETQYFGPGTRLLVL.

This clonotype was observed at least ten times. V usage is TRBV29-1 and J usage is TRBJ2-2; D is perhaps TRBD1 (6 bases). Germline CDR1 reads SQVTM; CDR2 reads ANQGSEA. This CDR3 is 12 amino acids long. The CDR3 bases are TGCAGTACAAGGGGGACGGGCGGGGAGCTGTTTTTT. Its protein product is CSTRGTGGELFF.

This clonotype was seen ten or more times. The V gene is TRBV20-1, the J gene TRBJ1-3, with D unresolved. V was cut by 6 bases and J by 0 bases, with 21 bases left in between. The CDR3 sequence is 17 residues long. Germline V lookup: CDR1 DFQATT, CDR2 SNEGSKA (reference sequence). The CDR3 region has the DNA TGCAGTGCGTTACACTTCCAATTACGAAGCTCTGGAAACACCATATATTTT. This encodes CSALHFQLRSSGNTIYF.

The chain employs TRBV20-1 and TRBJ2-3; 10 bases line up with TRBD2. With 3 bases clipped from V and 2 bases from J, the junction kept 5 bases outside the gene matches. Germline V CDR1 and CDR2: DFQATT, SNEGSKA (reference sequence). The CDR3 covers 15 residues. CDR3 region: CSASPLAGVTDTQYF. CDR3 bases: TGCAGTGCTAGCCCCCTAGCGGGAGTCACAGATACGCAGTATTTT.

This clonotype has a count of ten or more. The chain carries TRBV18 and TRBJ2-5, with 13 bases fitting TRBD2. The V gene end was trimmed by 3 bases and the J gene end by 1 base; junction bases not matched to a gene: 2. There are 16 residues in the CDR3. CDR1 KGHSH and CDR2 LQKENI come from the germline V gene. CDR3 DNA sequence: TGTGCCAGCTCACCGGGGACTAGCGGGGTCCAAGAGACCCAGTACTTC. Its protein is CASSPGTSGVQETQYF.

The sample holds a few counts of this clonotype. The rearrangement joins TRBV30 to TRBJ2-2, with D tentatively TRBD1 or TRBD2 (5 bases each). This CDR3 region has 13 residues. The germline CDR1 and CDR2 sequences are GTSNPN and SVGIG (reference sequence). V was shortened by 4 bases and J by 6 bases, with 12 bases between the two germline ends. As DNA, the CDR3 is TGTGCCTGGACCCCCCGGGGACCCGGGGAGCTGTTTTTT. Translation gives CAWTPRGPGELFF.

This clonotype was detected a few times. V gene TRBV18 combines with J gene TRBJ1-4; D is undetermined. Looked up from germline, CDR1 is KGHSH and CDR2 is LQKENI. The CDR3 is 15 residues long. V was cut by 2 bases and J by 0 bases, with 7 bases left in between. DNA of the CDR3: TGTGCCAGCTCACCAGGAACCACAACTAATGAAAAACTGTTTTTT. It specifies CASSPGTTTNEKLFF. The complete variable domain, with remaining parts taken from reference TRBV18 and TRBJ1-4, reads NAGVMQNPRHLVRRRGQEARLRCSPMKGHSHVYWYRQLPEEGLKFMVYLQKENIIDESGMPKERFSAEFPKEGPSILRIQQVVRGDSAAYFCASSPGTTTNEKLFFGSGTQLSVL.

The V gene is TRBV12-3 or TRBV12-4, the J gene TRBJ2-1; D perhaps matches TRBD2 (6 bases). The length of the CDR3 is 16 residues. Trimming took 7 bases from V and 0 from J, leaving 16 bases between them. In DNA form, the CDR3 reads TGTGCCAGCAAGGACCGGAGGGCCCCCTCCTACAATGAGCAGTTCTTC. Its translation is CASKDRRAPSYNEQFF.

The chain has TRBV13 and TRBJ2-7; tentative D call: TRBD1 (6 bases). V was shortened by 3 bases and J by 7 bases, with 19 bases between the two germline ends. The CDR3 is 15 amino acids. Per the germline V gene, CDR1 is PRHDT and CDR2 is FYEKMQ (reference sequence). The CDR3 bases are TGTGCCAGCAGCTTCCTACAGGGAAGATTGGGTGAGCAGTACTTC. Translation: CASSFLQGRLGEQYF.

As regards this clonotype: A much larger clone lies a single base off, so this may be a read error. The chain recombines TRBV30 with TRBJ1-1; D might be TRBD1 (6 bases). Germline values: CDR1 GTSNPN, CDR2 SVGIG (reference sequence). This CDR3 is 12 amino acids long. As DNA, the CDR3 is TGTGCCTGGCAAAGGGGGGGCACTGGAGCTTTCTTT. Translation: CAWQRGGTGAFF.

Many counts were recorded for this clonotype. The CDR3 DNA reads TGTGCCAGCAGCTTCTTAGGGGAAAAACTGTTTTTT. Translation: CASSFLGEKLFF. The genes are TRBV7-9 and TRBJ1-4; D unresolved. The CDR3 is 12 amino acids. Trimming removed 3 bases from V and 8 bases from J, with 7 bases in between. CDR1 and CDR2 (germline): SEHNR, FQNEAQ (reference sequence).

The chain is built from TRBV29-1 and TRBJ2-1, with TRBD1 identical over 9 bases. Trimming removed 3 bases from V and 1 base from J; junction bases left unmatched: 7. This CDR3 spans 16 amino acids. Germline values: CDR1 SQVTM, CDR2 ANQGSEA. The CDR3 DNA is TGCAGCGTTGATGGGGGACAGGGCTGGTCCTACAATGAGCAGTTCTTC. Its translation is CSVDGGQGWSYNEQFF.

This clonotype was picked up a small number of times. CDR3 protein: CATSSPSSDTQYF. The CDR3 nucleotides read TGTGCCACCAGTTCCCCGTCCTCGGATACGCAGTATTTT. This chain joins TRBV24-1 and TRBJ2-3; D is ambiguous. Trimming took 6 bases from V and 6 from J, leaving 12 bases between them. CDR1 is KGHDR, CDR2 SFDVKD, per germline. The CDR3 spans 13 residues.

The V and J genes are TRBV25-1 and TRBJ2-1; 7 positions agree with TRBD2. J lost 5 bases, V lost 7 bases, and 8 bases had no gene match. Germline V gene data show CDR1 as MGHDK and CDR2 as SYGVNS. CDR3 length equals 14 residues. CDR3 nucleotides: TGTGCCAGCACCGAACGGGAGGTGAACAATGAGCAGTTCTTC. Amino acids: CASTEREVNNEQFF.

The chain recombines TRBV27 with TRBJ1-1; TRBD1 is a possible D gene (5 bases). V was clipped by 3 bases and J by 4 bases, with 15 bases between them. The CDR3 is 15 amino acids. Germline V gene data show CDR1 as MNHEY and CDR2 as SMNVEV (reference sequence). CDR3 region: CASSLLGAQGTEAFF. CDR3 nucleotide sequence: TGTGCCAGCAGTTTGTTAGGGGCGCAGGGCACTGAAGCTTTCTTT.

There are a few counts of this clonotype. The chain combines TRBV28 with TRBJ2-3; 8 nucleotides line up with TRBD1. Trimming removed 1 base from V and 1 base from J; junction bases left unmatched: 4. Germline V gives CDR1 MDHEN, CDR2 SYDVKM. This CDR3 has 16 residues. CDR3 DNA sequence: TGTGCCAGCAGTTTATCTGGCAGGGGGCGCACAGATACGCAGTATTTT. It encodes CASSLSGRGRTDTQYF.

Only a few counts were recorded for this clonotype. The chain joins TRBV19 to TRBJ2-1; no clear D. This CDR3 has 15 residues. The germline V and J ends were trimmed by 6 bases and 0 bases, with 12 bases remaining between them. CDR1 and CDR2 (germline): LNHDA, SQIVND (reference sequence). The CDR3 reads CASRLGFYSYNEQFF. CDR3 sequence (DNA): TGTGCCAGTAGGCTTGGGTTTTACTCCTACAATGAGCAGTTCTTC.

This clonotype has at least ten counts. J is TRBJ1-5 and V is TRBV28, with D possibly TRBD1 on 6 matching bases. The CDR3 consists of 15 residues. CDR1 and CDR2 (germline): MDHEN, SYDVKM. The ends were cut back, 4 bases at V and 0 bases at J, with 10 bases in the middle. The CDR3 is CASSSHRASNQPQHF. The CDR3, as DNA: TGTGCCAGCAGTTCCCACAGGGCTAGCAATCAGCCCCAGCATTTT.

The table lists this clonotype with a few counts. The chain combines TRBV20-1 with TRBJ2-7, with 7 bases identical to TRBD2. The CDR3 consists of 12 residues. V dropped 6 bases and J dropped 0; count of bases not matched to a gene: 2. Germline CDR1 DFQATT, CDR2 SNEGSKA (reference sequence). The CDR3 here is CSAPSGSYEQYF. CDR3 DNA: TGCAGTGCCCCTAGCGGCTCCTACGAGCAGTACTTC.

This clonotype was counted at least ten times. The CDR3 protein is CASSPIDLLAKNIQYF. DNA for the CDR3: TGTGCCAGCAGCCCGATAGACCTGTTAGCCAAAAACATTCAGTACTTC. The rearrangement joins TRBV7-2 to TRBJ2-4, with D uncertain. Germline V lookup: CDR1 SGHTA, CDR2 FQGNSA. The V gene lost 5 bases and the J gene lost 0 bases, with 14 bases spanning the gap. This CDR3 has 16 amino acids.

This clonotype was picked up a small number of times. The chain couples TRBV3-1 to TRBJ1-5; no reliable D call. Germline V gene lookup returns CDR1 LGHDT and CDR2 YNNKEL (reference sequence). The CDR3 has 14 residues. V lost 1 base to trimming and J lost 9 bases, with 13 bases between them. This chain's CDR3 is CASSQGVGVRPQHF. CDR3 in DNA: TGTGCCAGCAGCCAAGGGGTCGGGGTCAGGCCCCAGCATTTT. Complete variable domain (other parts from reference TRBV3-1 and TRBJ1-5): DTAVSQTPKYLVTQMGNDKSIKCEQNLGHDTMYWYKQDSKKFLKIMFSYNNKELIINETVPNRFSPKSPDKAHLNLHINSLELGDSAVYFCASSQGVGVRPQHFGDGTRLSIL.

Note on this clonotype: A much larger clone lies one base from this, so it may be a read error. The gene calls are TRBV3-2 and TRBJ1-3; TRBD1 is taken as the D call from the table, unchecked against the DNA. TRBV3-2 is flagged as a pseudogene. The CDR3 runs 15 residues. This CDR3 reads CASSPGQYSGNTIYF. In DNA form, the CDR3 reads TGTGCCAGCAGCCCGGGACAGTACTCTGGAAACACCATATATTTT.

J is TRBJ1-3 and V is TRBV29-1; unclear D gene. Trimming took 3 bases from V and 0 from J, leaving 6 bases between them. Germline V lookup: CDR1 SQVTM, CDR2 ANQGSEA. There are 13 residues in the CDR3. The CDR3 sequence is CSVEIASGNTIYF. CDR3 nucleotides: TGCAGCGTTGAGATTGCCTCTGGAAACACCATATATTTT.